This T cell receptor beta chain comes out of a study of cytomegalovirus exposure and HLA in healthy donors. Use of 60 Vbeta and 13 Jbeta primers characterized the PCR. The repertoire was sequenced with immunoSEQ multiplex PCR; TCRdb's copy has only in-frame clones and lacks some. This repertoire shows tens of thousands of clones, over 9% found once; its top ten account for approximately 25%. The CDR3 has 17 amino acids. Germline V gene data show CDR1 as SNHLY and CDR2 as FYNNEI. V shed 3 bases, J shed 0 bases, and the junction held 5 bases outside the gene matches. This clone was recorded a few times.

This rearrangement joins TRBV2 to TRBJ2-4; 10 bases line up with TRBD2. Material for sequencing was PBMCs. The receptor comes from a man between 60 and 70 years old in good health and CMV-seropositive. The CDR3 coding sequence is TGTGCCAGCAGTGACAGCAAGCGGGGGGGAGCCAAAAACATTCAGTACTTC. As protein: CASSDSKRGGAKNIQYF.